These 6 T cell receptor beta chains share one sample of origin, sequenced in a study of cytomegalovirus exposure and HLA in healthy donors (dated by TCRdb to about 2017). Library preparation used the immunoSEQ multiplex PCR assay. For the multiplex PCR, a mixture combining 60 forward primers for TCR Vbeta segments and 13 reverse primers for TCR Jbeta segments was used. The source is immuneACCESS, and TCRdb retained only in-frame sequences with V and J called. Part of the clones is not carried over; for the studies checked, unresolved V genes explain less than half of this, and the remainder is unexplained. The sample table shows more than 130,000 clones, and 60% to 85% are seen once. The ten largest account for around 3.6% of the sample. Sequencing was performed on PBMCs. These receptor sequences come from a man younger than 30 in good health and CMV-seronegative.

V is TRBV7-2 and J is TRBJ1-6; D ambiguous. Per germline, CDR1 SGHTA and CDR2 FQGNSA. V lost 1 base to trimming and J lost 9 bases, with 10 bases between them. There are 14 residues in the CDR3. The CDR3 bases are TGTGCCAGCAGCTTAGGAGGGATAGGTTCACCCCTCCACTTT. This codes for CASSLGGIGSPLHF.

This clone occurred once. This chain joins TRBV2 and TRBJ2-1; 9 positions match TRBD1. The CDR3 consists of 13 residues. Per germline, CDR1 SNHLY and CDR2 FYNNEI. With V trimmed by 7 bases and J by 5 bases, 3 bases remained unmatched. CDR3 nucleotide sequence: TGTGCCAGCAACTGGGACAGGGACAATGAGCAGTTCTTC. It encodes CASNWDRDNEQFF.

CDR3 coding DNA: TGTGCCAGCAGCTTAGGAGGGCAACACAGGAACACTGAAGCTTTCTTT. The encoded protein is CASSLGGQHRNTEAFF. V is TRBV11-3 and J is TRBJ1-1, with D hard to call. The CDR3 sequence is 16 residues long. Germline V CDR1 and CDR2: SGHNT, YENEEA. Trimming pared 1 base from V and 1 base from J, leaving 13 bases between. The complete variable domain, with remaining parts taken from reference TRBV11-3 and TRBJ1-1, reads EAGVVQSPRYKIIEKKQPVAFWCNPISGHNTLYWYLQNLGQGPELLIRYENEEAVDDSQLPKDRFSAERLKGVDSTLKIQPAELGDSAVYLCASSLGGQHRNTEAFFGQGTRLTVV.

This sequence joins TRBV5-1 and TRBJ2-7, with 7 bases lining up with TRBD1. The J segment lost 1 base and the V segment lost 4 bases, leaving 2 bases of the junction unmatched. CDR3 length equals 13 residues. The germline gives CDR1 SGHRS, CDR2 YFSETQ. The CDR3 DNA reads TGCGCCAGCAGCACACAGGGGTCCTACGAGCAGTACTTC. Amino acids: CASSTQGSYEQYF.

The chain carries TRBV7-2 and TRBJ2-7; D perhaps matches TRBD2 (5 bases). This CDR3 has 14 amino acids. V lost 5 bases and J lost 0, with 11 bases in between. Germline CDR1 and CDR2: SGHTA and FQGNSA. The CDR3 DNA reads as TGTGCCAGCAGCCCCACTAGGAGCTCCTACGAGCAGTACTTC. This translates into CASSPTRSSYEQYF.

The chain combines TRBV5-1 with TRBJ1-1; D not resolved. CDR3 length equals 15 residues. Looked up from germline, CDR1 is SGHRS and CDR2 is YFSETQ. V was shortened by 4 bases and J by 7 bases, with 20 bases between the two germline ends. The CDR3 loop is CASSLLVSGSSEAFF. Written as DNA, the CDR3 is TGCGCCAGCAGCCTGCTGGTTTCCGGGAGCAGTGAAGCTTTCTTT.